Listed here are 31 T cell receptor beta chains from one sample, sequenced in a study of blood T cell repertoires in COVID-19. TCRdb keeps only in-frame clones here, not all; method: immunoSEQ multiplex PCR. The profile shows 70,000 to 95,000 clones, about four fifths of them singletons. The sample comprised peripheral blood. The receptors here all came from a middle-aged woman with active or convalescent COVID-19.

This chain connects TRBV4-2 to TRBJ1-2; the D is unclear. Germline loops: CDR1 LGHNA, CDR2 YNFKEQ. Trimming pared 4 bases from V and 8 bases from J, leaving 23 bases between. The CDR3 loop spans 16 amino acids. CDR3 amino acids: CASSPQPPNGDWGYTF. CDR3 DNA: TGTGCCAGCAGCCCCCAACCACCAAACGGGGATTGGGGCTACACCTTC.

This chain joins TRBV7-6 and TRBJ2-1; 12 nucleotides agree with TRBD2. Germline loops: CDR1 SGHVS, CDR2 FNYEAQ. V trimming: 2 bases; J trimming: 6 bases; junction bases outside the gene matches: 11. The CDR3 length is 18 residues. CDR3 in DNA: TGTGCCAGCAGCTTACTGCACCGGACTAGCGGGACGAGCAATGAGCAGTTCTTC. Amino acid sequence: CASSLLHRTSGTSNEQFF.

This clone was found once. The V call is TRBV15, the J call TRBJ2-3, with D possibly matching TRBD2 (7 bases). Germline CDR1 and CDR2: LNHNV and YYDKDF (reference sequence). There are 16 residues in the CDR3. V was clipped by 0 bases and J by 4 bases, with 14 bases between them. The CDR3: CATSRDRGAGADTQYF. The CDR3 region has the DNA TGTGCCACCAGCAGAGATCGGGGGGCCGGGGCAGATACGCAGTATTTT.

This clone came up a few times. The rearrangement links TRBV27 to TRBJ2-5; D unresolved. With 6 bases removed from V and 5 bases from J, the gap between germline ends came to 13 bases. The CDR3 has 13 amino acids. CDR1 and CDR2 (germline): MNHEY, SMNVEV (reference sequence). CDR3 nucleotides: TGTGCCAGCAGCCCATTGCCCAGGGAGACCCAGTACTTC. Encoded protein: CASSPLPRETQYF.

The chain joins TRBV28 to TRBJ1-3, with D tentatively TRBD1 (6 bases). Germline CDR1 and CDR2: MDHEN and SYDVKM. This CDR3 contains 13 residues. The germline V and J ends were trimmed by 6 bases and 7 bases, with 13 bases remaining between them. The CDR3, as DNA: TGTGCCAGCAGACCAGGGACACCGAACACCATATATTTT. As protein: CASRPGTPNTIYF.

This clone has a handful of counts. The V call is TRBV4-3, the J call TRBJ2-7; 7 bases map to TRBD1. The CDR3 totals 15 residues. Germline V gene data show CDR1 as LGHNA and CDR2 as YSLEER. V lost 4 bases and J lost 2; bases outside the gene matches: 8. CDR3 coding DNA: TGCGCCAGCAGCCTCGAGACAGGGTGGGCCTACGAGCAGTACTTC. This gives the protein CASSLETGWAYEQYF.

The chain couples TRBV19 to TRBJ2-1; TRBD1 matches at 8 bases. This CDR3 has 14 residues. Germline V CDR1 and CDR2: LNHDA, SQIVND (reference sequence). With V trimmed by 3 bases and J by 5 bases, 3 bases remained unmatched. The CDR3 sequence is CASSIQGAHNEQFF. The DNA of the CDR3 is TGTGCCAGTAGTATTCAGGGGGCCCACAATGAGCAGTTCTTC.

This clone was observed a few times. The rearrangement links TRBV7-8 to TRBJ2-7, with 7 nucleotides matching TRBD2. CDR1 and CDR2 from the germline V gene are SGHVS and FQNEAQ. V lost 7 bases, J lost 4 bases, and 10 bases stayed unmatched. CDR3 length: 14 residues. The CDR3: CASTTRESSYEQYF. DNA for the CDR3: TGTGCCAGCACGACGCGGGAGAGTTCGTACGAGCAGTACTTC.

The chain employs TRBV6-1 and TRBJ2-2; 8 nucleotides match TRBD2. This CDR3 region has 15 residues. J was trimmed by 6 bases and V by 2 bases; bases with no gene match: 5. CDR1 is MNHNS, CDR2 SASEGT, per germline. The CDR3 spells CASSEIGLASGELFF. The DNA for the CDR3 is TGTGCCAGCAGTGAAATAGGACTAGCCTCCGGGGAGCTGTTTTTT.

This clone has just one count. This chain links TRBV18 with TRBJ2-5; weak D call: TRBD2 (7 bases). V was pared by 3 bases and J by 4 bases, with 12 bases between. Germline V CDR1 and CDR2: KGHSH, LQKENI. The length of the CDR3 is 14 residues. CDR3 bases: TGTGCCAGCTCACCTCGGGGAGGGGGAGAGACCCAGTACTTC. Its protein is CASSPRGGGETQYF.

Only one count was recorded for this clone. The rearrangement uses TRBV28 and TRBJ2-7; TRBD2 is a possible D gene (6 bases). V was cut by 6 bases and J by 3 bases, with 9 bases left in between. Looked up from germline, CDR1 is MDHEN and CDR2 is SYDVKM. The CDR3 runs 12 residues. The CDR3 DNA follows: TGTGCCAGCAGGGAGACTAGCTACGAGCAGTACTTC. This sequence encodes CASRETSYEQYF.

The rearrangement joins TRBV3-1 (or the pseudogene TRBV3-2) to TRBJ1-1, with 7 nucleotides matching TRBD1. The CDR3 loop spans 14 amino acids. V lost 8 bases and J lost 4; bases outside the gene matches: 10. Germline loops: CDR1 LGHDT, CDR2 YNNKEL (reference sequence). DNA for the CDR3: TGTGCCAGCGGAACCGAGGGGGCGCGCACTGAAGCTTTCTTT. It is translated as CASGTEGARTEAFF.

The rearrangement joins TRBV7-2 to TRBJ2-5; TRBD2 might be the D (6 bases). CDR3 size: 12 residues. The germline V gene has CDR1 SGHTA and CDR2 FQGNSA. With 6 bases removed from V and 2 bases from J, the gap between germline ends came to 7 bases. For the CDR3, the DNA is TGTGCCAGCAGACGGGGGCAAGAGACCCAGTACTTC. Its translation: CASRRGQETQYF.

The chain uses TRBV4-2 and TRBJ1-5, with D uncertain. This CDR3 region has 15 residues. Per the germline V gene, CDR1 is LGHNA and CDR2 is YNFKEQ. Trimming removed 0 bases at V and 0 bases at J, with 6 bases between. The CDR3: CASSQETYSNQPQHF. The CDR3 nucleotides read TGTGCCAGCAGCCAAGAAACCTATAGCAATCAGCCCCAGCATTTT.

The V call is TRBV6-6, the J call TRBJ2-7; 13 nucleotides agree with TRBD2. V lost 5 bases to trimming and J lost 4 bases; unmatched junction nucleotides: 11. The germline gives CDR1 MNHNY, CDR2 SVGAGI (reference sequence). The CDR3 has 17 residues. The CDR3 DNA reads TGTGCCAGCAGTCCACTAGCGGGAGGGCCCCTAGGGTACGAGCAGTACTTC. It codes for CASSPLAGGPLGYEQYF.

This clone was observed a single time. V gene TRBV28 combines with J gene TRBJ1-5; maybe TRBD1 (5 bases). The CDR3 has 16 residues. The V and J ends lost 5 bases and 4 bases respectively, with 18 bases between them. CDR1 and CDR2 (germline): MDHEN, SYDVKM. In nucleotides, the CDR3 is TGTGCCAGCAGTCCAGCCGGGGGGTCGGAGAATCAGCCCCAGCATTTT. Amino acids: CASSPAGGSENQPQHF.

The genes are TRBV4-2 and TRBJ2-3, with TRBD1 as a possible D gene (6 bases). The length of the CDR3 is 16 residues. Between the trimmed V and J ends, which lost 0 bases and 4 bases, there was a span of 14 bases. CDR1 and CDR2 from the germline V gene are LGHNA and YNFKEQ. CDR3 in amino acids: CASSQERGSGADTQYF. The CDR3 nucleotides read TGTGCCAGCAGCCAAGAAAGGGGGAGCGGTGCAGATACGCAGTATTTT.

The chain links TRBV6-5 to TRBJ2-2; D not resolved. CDR1 and CDR2 (germline): MNHEY, SVGAGI. There are 14 residues in the CDR3. The V end lost 0 bases, the J end lost 4 bases, and 6 bases lay between the germline ends. The CDR3 protein is CASSYSISTGELFF. In DNA form, the CDR3 reads TGTGCCAGCAGTTACTCGATCAGCACCGGGGAGCTGTTTTTT.

The CDR3 sequence: CASSLLRGEQFF. CDR3 coding DNA: TGTGCCAGCAGCCTCCTCAGGGGTGAGCAGTTCTTC. The gene calls are TRBV7-8 and TRBJ2-1; a weak D match, TRBD1 (6 bases). There are 12 residues in the CDR3. The V gene's germline CDR1 is SGHVS and CDR2 FQNEAQ. The V end lost 5 bases, the J end lost 9 bases, and 11 bases lay between the germline ends. Using reference TRBV7-8 and TRBJ2-1 for the parts outside the CDR3, the full variable domain is GAGVSQSPRYKVAKRGQDVALRCDPISGHVSLFWYQQALGQGPEFLTYFQNEAQLDKSGLPSDRFFAERPEGSVSTLKIQRTQQEDSAVYLCASSLLRGEQFFGPGTRLTVL.

The V call is TRBV28, the J call TRBJ1-6, with 7 positions matching TRBD1. The CDR3 extends over 19 amino acids. Germline V gene data show CDR1 as MDHEN and CDR2 as SYDVKM. V gave up 4 bases and J gave up 0 bases; unmatched junction bases: 12. CDR3 in DNA: TGTGCCAGCAGTTCCCCCGGGACAGCGCTTAGCTCCTATAATTCACCCCTCCACTTT. It translates to CASSSPGTALSSYNSPLHF. Variable domain in full (rest from reference TRBV28 and TRBJ1-6): DVKVTQSSRYLVKRTGEKVFLECVQDMDHENMFWYRQDPGLGLRLIYFSYDVKMKEKGDIPEGYSVSREKKERFSLILESASTNQTSMYLCASSSPGTALSSYNSPLHFGNGTRLTVT.

This rearrangement joins TRBV7-9 to TRBJ2-7; D gene ambiguous. This CDR3 region has 11 residues. Trimming took 8 bases from V and 6 from J, leaving 11 bases between them. In germline, CDR1 is SEHNR, CDR2 FQNEAQ (reference sequence). This CDR3 is CASRNLGEQYF. The CDR3 DNA follows: TGTGCCAGCCGCAATCTCGGCGAGCAGTACTTC.

The chain couples TRBV28 to TRBJ1-1; D ambiguous. The CDR3 extends over 14 amino acids. Trimming left V 0 bases short and J 11 bases short, with 16 bases between. Germline CDR1 MDHEN, CDR2 SYDVKM. The CDR3 sequence is CASSLWDLGLGAFF. The CDR3 DNA reads TGTGCCAGCAGTTTATGGGATCTAGGCCTCGGGGCTTTCTTT. The variable domain in full, completed from reference TRBV28 and TRBJ1-1, reads DVKVTQSSRYLVKRTGEKVFLECVQDMDHENMFWYRQDPGLGLRLIYFSYDVKMKEKGDIPEGYSVSREKKERFSLILESASTNQTSMYLCASSLWDLGLGAFFGQGTRLTVV.

This sequence joins TRBV27 and TRBJ1-5; maybe TRBD1 (6 bases). CDR3 length: 15 residues. In germline, CDR1 is MNHEY, CDR2 SMNVEV (reference sequence). The V and J ends lost 6 bases and 3 bases respectively, with 15 bases between them. This CDR3 is CASSLGQGYNQPQHF. CDR3 sequence (DNA): TGTGCCAGCAGCCTCGGGCAGGGGTACAATCAGCCCCAGCATTTT.

The V gene is TRBV29-1, the J gene TRBJ1-2; D is unclear. CDR3 length equals 10 residues. Trimming removed 4 bases at V and 8 bases at J, with 8 bases between. Germline V CDR1 and CDR2: SQVTM, ANQGSEA. CDR3 bases: TGCAGCGTTGGTTCGGAGGGCTACACCTTC. As protein: CSVGSEGYTF.

The rearrangement uses TRBV29-1 and TRBJ2-2; 7 bases fit TRBD2. Germline V CDR1 and CDR2: SQVTM, ANQGSEA. V trimming: 7 bases; J trimming: 3 bases; junction bases outside the gene matches: 8. This CDR3 is 14 amino acids long. CDR3 sequence reads: CSAREGLHTGELFF. Written as DNA, the CDR3 is TGCAGCGCCCGAGAGGGACTACACACCGGGGAGCTGTTTTTT.

The chain employs TRBV13 and TRBJ2-3; a weak D match, TRBD2 (6 bases). Germline values: CDR1 PRHDT, CDR2 FYEKMQ (reference sequence). The CDR3 is 15 amino acids. Trimming removed 3 bases from V and 1 base from J, with 11 bases in between. CDR3: CASSFLGGRTDTQYF. The DNA for the CDR3 is TGTGCCAGCAGCTTCCTAGGAGGGCGCACAGATACGCAGTATTTT.

The J gene is TRBJ1-1, the V gene TRBV14; TRBD1 matches at 9 bases. Germline CDR1 is SGHDN and CDR2 is FVKESK. The ends lost 9 bases at V and 1 base at J; junction bases unmatched: 3. The CDR3 extends over 13 amino acids. This CDR3 reads CASRGQGNTEAFF. Here the CDR3 DNA reads TGTGCCAGTAGGGGACAGGGGAACACTGAAGCTTTCTTT.

The chain has TRBV5-1 and TRBJ2-7; D might be TRBD2 (5 bases). Germline V gene lookup returns CDR1 SGHRS and CDR2 YFSETQ. The V and J ends lost 4 bases and 7 bases respectively, with 18 bases between them. The CDR3 has 14 residues. The CDR3 here is CASSVGGDRGEQYF. CDR3 bases: TGCGCCAGCAGCGTTGGTGGTGACCGCGGGGAGCAGTACTTC.

The genes are TRBV10-2 and TRBJ2-7, with D perhaps TRBD1 (6 bases). The CDR3 covers 14 residues. The V gene's germline CDR1 is WSHSY and CDR2 SAAADI. The V end was cut by 4 bases, the J end by 3 bases, with 13 bases between. CDR3 sequence (DNA): TGCGCCAGCAGTGTATTCAGGGGTCACTACGAGCAGTACTTC. Protein: CASSVFRGHYEQYF.

V is TRBV29-1 and J is TRBJ2-1; TRBD2 aligns across 9 bases. V was clipped by 3 bases and J by 1 base; unmatched bases: 7. The CDR3 totals 16 residues. Germline assignment: CDR1 SQVTM and CDR2 ANQGSEA. The CDR3 region is CSVDGGGRGSYNEQFF. CDR3 in DNA: TGCAGCGTTGACGGTGGCGGGAGGGGGTCCTACAATGAGCAGTTCTTC.

The chain links TRBV10-3 to TRBJ1-3; 9 nucleotides match TRBD1. There are 15 residues in the CDR3. V lost 11 bases to trimming and J lost 3 bases; unmatched junction nucleotides: 11. Germline V CDR1 and CDR2: ENHRY, SYGVKD. For the CDR3, the DNA is TGTGCCGTTTTGCCGGGACAGGGACGTGGAAACACCATATATTTT. Its translation is CAVLPGQGRGNTIYF.